The next 7 T cell receptor beta chains were all read from a single sample in a study of T cell responses to AZD1222 COVID-19 vaccine. Data came from immunoSEQ multiplex PCR; TCRdb stores just in-frame clones and leaves some out. The table shows about 140,000 clones, with more than 90% occurring only once. Sequenced material: peripheral blood, taken on day 0 of AZD1222 vaccination. The origin of the receptors is an adult in good health.

The chain recombines TRBV3-1 (or the pseudogene TRBV3-2) with TRBJ1-2; D gene ambiguous. Trimming shortened V by 0 bases and J by 8 bases, and 19 bases separated the two germline ends. Germline-derived CDR1 and CDR2 are LGHDT and YNNKEL (reference sequence). The CDR3 loop spans 16 amino acids. The CDR3 nucleotides are TGTGCCAGCAGCCAAGATAGGTCGGGTGTCGGAGGCGGCTACACCTTC. Its protein is CASSQDRSGVGGGYTF.

This chain joins TRBV11-2 and TRBJ2-7, with 8 bases aligning to TRBD1. The germline CDR1 and CDR2 sequences are SGHAT and FQNNGV. This CDR3 has 13 residues. V lost 5 bases, J lost 5 bases, and 5 bases stayed unmatched. Here the CDR3 reads CASSRDRGHEQYF. The CDR3, as DNA: TGTGCCAGCAGCCGTGACAGGGGCCACGAGCAGTACTTC.

The CDR3 DNA follows: TGTGCCAGCAGCCCGAGACATTCGGCTGAAGCTTTCTTT. It yields the protein CASSPRHSAEAFF. This sequence joins TRBV12-3 or TRBV12-4 and TRBJ1-1; D call uncertain. V was pared by 6 bases and J by 6 bases, with 14 bases between. The CDR3 is 13 residues long.

The rearrangement joins TRBV14 to TRBJ1-4; TRBD1 agrees at 7 bases. Trimming removed 3 bases from V and 7 bases from J; junction bases left unmatched: 11. There are 16 residues in the CDR3. Germline V lookup: CDR1 SGHDN, CDR2 FVKESK. CDR3 sequence: CASSHLSTGTGEKLFF. CDR3 DNA: TGTGCCAGCAGCCACCTTTCGACAGGGACCGGTGAAAAACTGTTTTTT.

The genes are TRBV20-1 and TRBJ1-1; D is undetermined. The CDR3 is 9 amino acids. V shed 7 bases and J shed 4 bases, with 4 bases lying between them. Germline CDR1 DFQATT, CDR2 SNEGSKA (reference sequence). Written as DNA, the CDR3 is TGCAGTGTCGGCACTGAAGCTTTCTTT. Its protein is CSVGTEAFF.

The chain couples TRBV29-1 to TRBJ1-4; D ambiguous. Germline CDR1 and CDR2: SQVTM and ANQGSEA. The CDR3 has 10 residues. The V end was cut by 7 bases, the J end by 7 bases, with 7 bases between. This CDR3 reads CSARSEKLFF. The CDR3 nucleotides read TGCAGCGCTCGGAGTGAAAAACTGTTTTTT.

The chain combines TRBV18 with TRBJ1-5; D perhaps matches TRBD1 (6 bases). V lost 3 bases to trimming and J lost 4 bases, with 10 bases between them. CDR3 size: 14 residues. Per the germline V gene, CDR1 is KGHSH and CDR2 is LQKENI. The CDR3 reads CASSPGGANQPQHF. Written as DNA, the CDR3 is TGTGCCAGCTCACCGGGGGGGGCAAATCAGCCCCAGCATTTT.